These 24 T cell receptor beta chains share one sample of origin, sequenced in a study of cytomegalovirus exposure and HLA in healthy donors (dated by TCRdb to about 2017). Libraries were constructed by the immunoSEQ multiplex PCR assay. For the multiplex PCR, a mixture combining 60 forward primers for TCR Vbeta segments and 13 reverse primers for TCR Jbeta segments was used. As stored in TCRdb, this immuneACCESS dataset retains in-frame rearrangements with V and J assigned. A fraction of the clones does not appear; measured against another copy, unresolved V genes explain less than half of the discrepancy, and the remainder lacks a known reason. The sample table shows over 70,000 clones, and over 70% are seen once. The biggest ten clones account for around 3.2% of the sample. Specimen: PBMCs. The receptors were sampled from a man aged 45-65 years in good health and CMV-seropositive.

This clone appeared a few times. CDR3 residues: CASKRGLCRVAVEQYF. CDR3 coding DNA: TGTGCCAGCAAGCGCGGATTATGTCGTGTTGCGGTAGAGCAGTACTTC. The chain employs TRBV21-1 and TRBJ2-7; no DNA check was done on the table's D call, TRBD2. TRBV21-1 is recorded as a pseudogene. The CDR3 runs to 16 residues.

The rearrangement links TRBV4-3 to TRBJ2-7; TRBD2 agrees at 9 bases. The V gene's germline CDR1 is LGHNA and CDR2 YSLEER. Trimming removed 0 bases from V and 4 bases from J; junction bases left unmatched: 7. The CDR3 totals 16 residues. CDR3 coding DNA: TGCGCCAGCAGCCAAGAGTTAGTAGCGGGAGCTTACGAGCAGTACTTC. It is translated as CASSQELVAGAYEQYF.

The V and J genes are TRBV4-1 and TRBJ1-1; 7 nucleotides line up with TRBD1. The CDR3 length is 19 residues. Trimming at V came to 5 bases and at J to 1 base, leaving 19 bases not matched to a gene. Germline V lookup: CDR1 MGHRA, CDR2 YSYEKL. The CDR3 sequence: CASSFSTGPQRLGNTEAFF. CDR3 nucleotide sequence: TGCGCCAGCAGCTTTTCGACAGGGCCTCAACGTTTGGGGAACACTGAAGCTTTCTTT.

This chain links TRBV5-6 with TRBJ2-7, with a weak D call TRBD1 (6 bases). There are 12 residues in the CDR3. V was cut by 2 bases and J by 3 bases, with 6 bases left in between. Germline CDR1 is SGHDT and CDR2 is YYEEEE. The CDR3 spells CASSLQGYEQYF. Written as DNA, the CDR3 is TGTGCCAGCAGCTTACAGGGCTACGAGCAGTACTTC.

This clone was observed a single time. The V gene is TRBV19, the J gene TRBJ2-7, with TRBD2 matching over 7 bases. In germline, CDR1 is LNHDA, CDR2 SQIVND (reference sequence). The trim removed 4 bases at V and 2 bases at J, leaving 17 bases unmatched. CDR3 size: 18 residues. CDR3 coding DNA: TGTGCCAGTAGTAGGGCGGGGACCGCAGGGACTAACCCCTACGAGCAGTACTTC. It specifies CASSRAGTAGTNPYEQYF.

The chain has TRBV15 and TRBJ2-7; 9 nucleotides align to TRBD2. The CDR3 totals 17 residues. The V segment lost 2 bases and the J segment 5 bases; nucleotides outside the gene matches: 13. Germline V lookup: CDR1 LNHNV, CDR2 YYDKDF (reference sequence). CDR3 nucleotide sequence: TGTGCCACCAGCAGACCGCCGGAGTTAGCGGGAGTGCACGAGCAGTACTTC. Protein product: CATSRPPELAGVHEQYF. The complete variable domain, with remaining parts taken from reference TRBV15 and TRBJ2-7, reads DAMVIQNPRYQVTQFGKPVTLSCSQTLNHNVMYWYQQKSSQAPKLLFHYYDKDFNNEADTPDNFQSRRPNTSFCFLDIRSPGLGDTAMYLCATSRPPELAGVHEQYFGPGTRLTVT.

CDR3 DNA: TGCGCCAGCAGCCAAGGTTTGGGGACTAGCGGGACCTACGAGCAGTACTTC. It translates to CASSQGLGTSGTYEQYF. This chain connects TRBV4-3 to TRBJ2-7, with TRBD2 identical over 13 bases. The V segment lost 1 base and the J segment 2 bases; nucleotides outside the gene matches: 5. Germline V CDR1 and CDR2: LGHNA, YSLEER. CDR3 size: 17 residues.

CDR3 residues: CASGGTGNYGYTF. The CDR3 nucleotides are TGTGCTAGTGGGGGGACAGGTAACTATGGCTACACCTTC. This sequence joins TRBV12-5 and TRBJ1-2, with 8 bases lining up with TRBD1. This CDR3 contains 13 residues. V was pared by 6 bases and J by 1 base, with 1 base of the junction left unmatched. Germline lookup yields CDR1 LGHNT and CDR2 FRNRAP.

The CDR3 spells CATSRAGLAYEQYF. In DNA, the CDR3 is TGTGCCACCAGCAGAGCAGGACTAGCCTACGAGCAGTACTTC. The chain is built from TRBV15 and TRBJ2-7; 7 positions agree with TRBD2. With V trimmed by 1 base and J by 2 bases, 2 bases remained unmatched. Per germline, CDR1 LNHNV and CDR2 YYDKDF (reference sequence). CDR3 length equals 14 residues.

The genes are TRBV16 and TRBJ2-7, with D possibly matching TRBD2 (6 bases). The CDR3 contains 14 residues. Germline CDR1 is KGHSY and CDR2 is FQNENV. Trimming stripped 0 bases from V and 6 bases from J, with 12 bases between. The CDR3 DNA follows: TGTGCCAGCAGCCAATCCCGGGTCGGGGGCGAGCAGTACTTC. Residues: CASSQSRVGGEQYF.

The rearrangement uses TRBV5-5 and TRBJ1-6, with D perhaps matching TRBD1 (5 bases). The CDR3 is 16 amino acids. Trimming removed 0 bases at V and 2 bases at J, with 9 bases between. Looked up from germline, CDR1 is SGHKS and CDR2 is YYEKEE (reference sequence). The CDR3 sequence: CASSLDGGTYNSPLHF. CDR3 coding DNA: TGTGCCAGCAGCTTGGATGGGGGGACCTATAATTCACCCCTCCACTTT.

On this clone itself: A read error may produce the germline difference seen at one junction end. The rearrangement uses TRBV5-1 and TRBJ2-6; 15 bases fit TRBD2. The germline V gene has CDR1 SGHRS and CDR2 YFSETQ. This CDR3 has 22 residues. CDR3 nucleotide sequence: TGCGCCAGCAGCTCCTGGCCTCGGACTAGCGGGAGGGCCCGTTCTGGGGCCAACGGCCTGACTTTC. It yields the protein CASSSWPRTSGRARSGANGLTF.

This clone was detected only a few times. V gene TRBV23-1 combines with J gene TRBJ1-1; the D gene is possibly TRBD1 (6 bases). TRBV23-1 is sorted into the ORF group, with uncertain function. The V gene lost 2 bases and the J gene lost 3 bases, with 16 bases spanning the gap. CDR3 length: 16 residues. CDR3 protein: CASSQPRGSPYTEAFF. As DNA, the CDR3 is TGCGCCAGCAGTCAACCCAGGGGTTCCCCCTACACTGAAGCTTTCTTT.

This sequence joins TRBV25-1 and TRBJ1-1; 11 nucleotides match TRBD1. The germline gives CDR1 MGHDK, CDR2 SYGVNS. This CDR3 comprises 12 residues. The junction had 7 bases not matched to a gene; V was cut back by 8 bases and J by 11 bases. The CDR3 bases are TGTGCCAGCCAAACGGGGGACAGGGGGGCTTTCTTT. Its translation is CASQTGDRGAFF.

The table lists this clone with a few counts. The CDR3 reads CASSLAPGQSPTRDGYTF. CDR3 bases: TGCGCCAGCAGCTTGGCCCCCGGACAGAGCCCAACTAGGGATGGCTACACCTTC. This chain uses TRBV5-1 with TRBJ1-2; maybe TRBD1 (6 bases). Trimming shortened V by 0 bases and J by 6 bases, and 24 bases separated the two germline ends. Germline V gene sequence: CDR1 SGHRS, CDR2 YFSETQ. The CDR3 loop spans 18 amino acids. Looking up the rest from reference TRBV5-1 and TRBJ1-2 gives the full variable domain: KAGVTQTPRYLIKTRGQQVTLSCSPISGHRSVSWYQQTPGQGLQFLFEYFSETQRNKGNFPGRFSGRQFSNSRSEMNVSTLELGDSALYLCASSLAPGQSPTRDGYTFGSGTRLTVV.

This clone was seen a handful of times. This sequence joins TRBV6-5 and TRBJ2-5; a possible D gene is TRBD1 (6 bases). Germline V gene data show CDR1 as MNHEY and CDR2 as SVGAGI. V gave up 2 bases and J gave up 5 bases, with 12 bases separating them. The CDR3 has 14 amino acids. CDR3 coding DNA: TGTGCCAGCAGTTACGGCAGGGGTTCGGAGACCCAGTACTTC. Encoded protein: CASSYGRGSETQYF.

Remarks on this clone: The junction departs from germline at one end; a sequencing error may be responsible. The genes are TRBV18 and TRBJ2-2; TRBD1 is a possible D gene (5 bases). CDR1 KGHSH and CDR2 LQKENI come from the germline V gene. The CDR3 sequence is 15 residues long. CDR3 DNA: TGTGCCAGCCCACCGGGCGACAGCAACACCGGGGAGCTGTTTTTT. Its protein is CASPPGDSNTGELFF.

The chain recombines TRBV27 with TRBJ2-6; D is perhaps TRBD2 (5 bases). V lost 2 bases and J lost 2, with 10 bases in between. Germline V gene sequence: CDR1 MNHEY, CDR2 SMNVEV (reference sequence). The CDR3 covers 16 residues. CDR3 sequence (DNA): TGTGCCAGCAGTTTAGGCGGGTCCCCTGGGGCCAACGTCCTGACTTTC. The encoded protein is CASSLGGSPGANVLTF. The complete variable domain, with remaining parts taken from reference TRBV27 and TRBJ2-6, reads EAQVTQNPRYLITVTGKKLTVTCSQNMNHEYMSWYRQDPGLGLRQIYYSMNVEVTDKGDVPEGYKVSRKEKRNFPLILESPSPNQTSLYFCASSLGGSPGANVLTFGAGSRLTVL.

The gene calls are TRBV10-3 and TRBJ1-6; TRBD1 aligns across 8 bases. Germline values: CDR1 ENHRY, CDR2 SYGVKD. The CDR3 consists of 14 residues. The ends lost 6 bases at V and 14 bases at J; junction bases unmatched: 12. CDR3 in DNA: TGTGCCATCAGGGATTGGACAGGGACCGGGGCCCTCCACTTT. Encoded protein: CAIRDWTGTGALHF.

The gene calls are TRBV30 and TRBJ2-7, with 8 bases aligning to TRBD1. The CDR3 spans 14 residues. CDR1 and CDR2 from the germline V gene are GTSNPN and SVGIG (reference sequence). Trimming removed 4 bases from V and 4 bases from J; junction bases left unmatched: 9. As DNA, the CDR3 is TGTGCCTGGACCCCTGACAGGGGAGCATACGAGCAGTACTTC. Protein product: CAWTPDRGAYEQYF.

This chain links TRBV9 with TRBJ2-1; TRBD2 is a possible D gene (6 bases). V was pared by 0 bases and J by 1 base, with 11 bases between. The CDR3 is made up of 16 amino acids. Germline V gene lookup returns CDR1 SGDLS and CDR2 YYNGEE. The CDR3: CASSVATGVSYNEQFF. In DNA, the CDR3 is TGTGCCAGCAGCGTAGCCACGGGAGTTTCCTACAATGAGCAGTTCTTC.

This chain joins TRBV6-4 and TRBJ2-2; 7 bases line up with TRBD2. The germline CDR1 and CDR2 sequences are MRHNA and SNTAGT. The J segment lost 4 bases and the V segment lost 0 bases, leaving 5 bases of the junction unmatched. The CDR3 loop spans 16 amino acids. In nucleotides, the CDR3 is TGTGCCAGCAGTGACTCAGAGGGAGGGCTCACCGGGGAGCTGTTTTTT. Translated: CASSDSEGGLTGELFF.

The J gene is TRBJ2-5, the V gene TRBV11-3, with D possibly being TRBD2 (5 bases). Trimming removed 5 bases from V and 3 bases from J, with 13 bases in between. CDR3 length equals 14 residues. In germline, CDR1 is SGHNT, CDR2 YENEEA. The CDR3 spells CASSRLEGEETQYF. In nucleotides, the CDR3 is TGTGCCAGCAGCCGCCTTGAGGGAGAAGAGACCCAGTACTTC.

The rearrangement joins TRBV5-1 to TRBJ2-3; 14 bases are shared with TRBD2. The V gene end was trimmed by 4 bases and the J gene end by 2 bases; junction bases not matched to a gene: 6. The germline V gene encodes CDR1 SGHRS and CDR2 YFSETQ. The CDR3 consists of 17 residues. CDR3 sequence reads: CASSLGLAGGYTDTQYF. CDR3 nucleotide sequence: TGCGCCAGCAGCCTAGGACTAGCGGGAGGCTACACAGATACGCAGTATTTT.